This T cell receptor beta chain was identified during a study of cytomegalovirus exposure and HLA in healthy donors. A multiplex PCR was run with 60 Vbeta primers and 13 Jbeta primers. TCRdb keeps only in-frame clones here, not all; method: immunoSEQ multiplex PCR. The repertoire holds roughly 100,000 clones, with around 77% as singletons. Study results and limitations: Confirmation was obtained in vitro that three CMV-associated chains are specific for CMV antigens.

The CDR3 extends over 13 amino acids. Germline assignment: CDR1 MNHNS and CDR2 SASEGT. With 1 base removed from V and 3 bases from J, the gap between germline ends came to 6 bases. For this clone: The antigen is undetermined.

V and J are TRBV6-1 and TRBJ1-2; tentatively, D is TRBD1 (5 bases). Sequencing used PBMCs. This receptor was obtained from a male donor in good health and CMV-seropositive. CDR3 nucleotide sequence: TGTGCCAGCAGTGAAGGACAGTACTATGGCTACACCTTC. It yields the protein CASSEGQYYGYTF.